One and the same sample provided the 23 T cell receptor beta chains below, sequenced in a study of response to subunit inactivated influenza vaccine. In TCRdb, the RT-PCR reads were re-called with MiXCR into one record per CDR3 protein. The repertoire holds hundreds of thousands of distinct CDR3 sequences, with approximately 14% as singletons. Source: PBMCs from blood, taken approximately 15 days before vaccination. The receptor source for this set is a middle-aged man who received an inactivated influenza vaccine.

The chain couples TRBV12-3 or TRBV12-4 to TRBJ2-1, with a tentative D call TRBD2 (5 bases). The V and J ends lost 6 bases and 0 bases respectively, with 9 bases between them. The CDR3 runs to 14 residues. DNA for the CDR3: TGTGCCAGCAGGGACTCGGGCTCCTACAATGAGCAGTTCTTC. Its protein is CASRDSGSYNEQFF.

In its sample, this clonotype was seen many times. The chain couples TRBV20-1 to TRBJ1-5, with D possibly being TRBD1 (5 bases). V was pared by 3 bases and J by 1 base, with 16 bases between. The CDR3 is made up of 16 amino acids. From germline, CDR1 is DFQATT and CDR2 SNEGSKA (reference sequence). The CDR3, as DNA: TGCAGTGCTAGGCCGGCAGGGCTGTTGAGCAATCAGCCCCAGCATTTT. As protein: CSARPAGLLSNQPQHF.

This clonotype was seen more than once but under ten times. The V and J genes are TRBV29-1 and TRBJ2-7; no clear D gene. Germline CDR1 reads SQVTM; CDR2 reads ANQGSEA. Trimming stripped 7 bases from V and 1 base from J, with 8 bases between. The CDR3 covers 11 residues. The CDR3 loop is CSARWSYEQYF. Here the CDR3 DNA reads TGCAGCGCCAGGTGGTCCTACGAGCAGTACTTC.

The J gene is TRBJ2-1, the V gene TRBV11-3; D may be TRBD1 (6 bases). Trimming removed 5 bases from V and 7 bases from J, with 15 bases in between. CDR3 size: 14 residues. Germline assignment: CDR1 SGHNT and CDR2 YENEEA. The DNA of the CDR3 is TGTGCCAGCAGCCAACGGCAGGGGTGGAATGAGCAGTTCTTC. It is translated as CASSQRQGWNEQFF.

The V gene is TRBV28, the J gene TRBJ2-2, with 14 nucleotides matching TRBD2. The germline CDR1 and CDR2 sequences are MDHEN and SYDVKM. V lost 5 bases and J lost 6; bases outside the gene matches: 23. The CDR3 has 22 amino acids. This CDR3 reads CASSIPSFGTSGRLVVAGELFF. CDR3 DNA sequence: TGTGCCAGCAGTATACCCTCTTTCGGGACTAGCGGGAGATTGGTGGTGGCCGGGGAGCTGTTTTTT.

On this clonotype: The germline gene is not matched at one end of the junction; a read error may be the cause. The rearrangement joins TRBV11-2 to TRBJ2-2, with 7 bases matching TRBD1. The CDR3 contains 16 residues. From germline, CDR1 is SGHAT and CDR2 FQNNGV. CDR3 in amino acids: CASSLDRVGNTGELFF. The CDR3 nucleotides read TGTGCCAGCAGTTTAGACAGGGTAGGGAACACCGGGGAGCTGTTTTTT. The full variable domain, in which reference TRBV11-2 and TRBJ2-2 provide the parts outside the CDR3, is EAGVAQSPRYKIIEKRQSVAFWCNPISGHATLYWYQQILGQGPKLLIQFQNNGVVDDSQLPKDRFSAERLKGVDSTLKIQPAKLEDSAVYLCASSLDRVGNTGELFFGEGSRLTVL.

The chain combines TRBV19 with TRBJ2-5, with D tentatively TRBD1 or TRBD2 (5 bases each). The germline V gene encodes CDR1 LNHDA and CDR2 SQIVND (reference sequence). This CDR3 has 14 residues. Trimming left V 3 bases short and J 5 bases short, with 13 bases between. CDR3 protein: CASSISGSEETQYF. The DNA of the CDR3 is TGTGCCAGTAGTATCTCAGGGAGTGAGGAGACCCAGTACTTC.

The chain is built from TRBV3-1 and TRBJ2-7, with 8 positions matching TRBD1. Germline loops: CDR1 LGHDT, CDR2 YNNKEL (reference sequence). J lost 1 base, V lost 2 bases, and 10 bases had no gene match. The CDR3 spans 17 residues. The CDR3 here is CASSQFFIRGRSYEQYF. In DNA form, the CDR3 reads TGTGCCAGCAGCCAATTTTTTATCAGGGGGCGATCCTACGAGCAGTACTTC.

This chain joins TRBV29-1 and TRBJ2-1, with D perhaps matching TRBD1 (6 bases). From germline, CDR1 is SQVTM and CDR2 ANQGSEA. V lost 7 bases and J 7 bases, leaving 17 bases between the germline ends. This CDR3 comprises 13 residues. CDR3 sequence (DNA): TGCAGCGCCCAGGGGCTCTACGGGAATGAGCAGTTCTTC. It yields the protein CSAQGLYGNEQFF.

This clonotype occurred a few times. The chain couples TRBV6-2 or TRBV6-3 to TRBJ2-3; TRBD1 matches 10 bases. This CDR3 region has 16 residues. Germline V gene sequence: CDR1 MNHEY, CDR2 SVGEGT. Unmatched junction bases numbered 9, after V lost 2 bases and J lost 7 bases. CDR3 sequence reads: CASSYRRRTGGNTQYF. The CDR3 coding sequence is TGTGCCAGCAGTTACAGGCGCCGGACAGGGGGAAATACGCAGTATTTT.

In its sample, this clonotype was seen a few times. CDR3 protein: CASSLVGTEGLRGYTF. The CDR3 nucleotides read TGCGCCAGCAGCTTGGTCGGGACAGAAGGCCTGAGGGGCTACACCTTC. V is TRBV5-1 and J is TRBJ1-2; 7 bases agree with TRBD1. The CDR3 extends over 16 amino acids. CDR1 SGHRS and CDR2 YFSETQ come from the germline V gene. The V and J ends lost 0 bases and 8 bases, in that order; junction bases with no gene match: 13.

This clonotype was observed a few times. The chain combines TRBV11-3 with TRBJ2-1; D gene uncertain. The V gene's germline CDR1 is SGHNT and CDR2 YENEEA. V was trimmed by 1 base and J by 9 bases, leaving 10 bases between them. The CDR3 is made up of 13 amino acids. DNA for the CDR3: TGTGCCAGCAGCTTAGTTTCCGCCTCTGAGCAGTTCTTC. Amino acid sequence: CASSLVSASEQFF.

This clonotype has only a few counts. The J gene is TRBJ2-1, the V gene TRBV4-3; the match to TRBD2 covers 10 bases. The CDR3 consists of 17 residues. The junction had 4 bases not matched to a gene; V was cut back by 0 bases and J by 2 bases. Germline CDR1 and CDR2: LGHNA and YSLEER. Here the CDR3 DNA reads TGCGCCAGCAGCCAAGATATAACTAGCGGGACCTACAATGAGCAGTTCTTC. The encoded protein is CASSQDITSGTYNEQFF.

This clonotype has more than one count but fewer than ten. The chain combines TRBV11-2 with TRBJ2-1, with 13 bases aligning to TRBD2. CDR3 length: 18 amino acids. Germline values: CDR1 SGHAT, CDR2 FQNNGV. The trim removed 1 base at V and 4 bases at J, leaving 7 bases unmatched. The CDR3 region is CASSLVAGLAGRYNEQFF. CDR3 nucleotide sequence: TGTGCCAGCAGCTTAGTAGCGGGACTAGCGGGAAGGTACAATGAGCAGTTCTTC.

The chain employs TRBV12-3 or TRBV12-4 and TRBJ2-1, with a possible D match to TRBD2 (5 bases). V dropped 2 bases and J dropped 16 bases, with 24 bases sitting between them. CDR3 length: 15 residues. This chain's CDR3 is CASSLSAGPPMGDFF. Written as DNA, the CDR3 is TGTGCCAGCAGTTTATCTGCGGGCCCACCTATGGGAGACTTCTTC.

This clonotype has at least ten counts. This chain connects TRBV12-3 or TRBV12-4 to TRBJ2-1; 9 nucleotides line up with TRBD1. CDR3 length: 15 amino acids. Trimming took 6 bases from V and 5 from J; bases not matched to a gene: 8. Written as DNA, the CDR3 is TGTGCCAGCAGAACAGGGGGCTCCCAGAACAATGAGCAGTTCTTC. It translates to CASRTGGSQNNEQFF.

This clonotype was counted a few times. The chain is built from TRBV4-2 and TRBJ2-3; TRBD1 aligns across 7 bases. V lost 1 base to trimming and J lost 0 bases; unmatched junction nucleotides: 4. This CDR3 is built from 16 residues. Germline assignment: CDR1 LGHNA and CDR2 YNFKEQ. The CDR3 loop reads CASSQVRTGSTDTQYF. CDR3 bases: TGTGCCAGCAGCCAAGTGCGGACAGGAAGCACAGATACGCAGTATTTT.

In its sample, this clonotype was seen many times. J is TRBJ2-7 and V is TRBV14, with unresolved D. This CDR3 comprises 12 residues. Trimming stripped 1 base from V and 2 bases from J, with 3 bases between. The V gene's germline CDR1 is SGHDN and CDR2 FVKESK. The CDR3 spells CASSQVPYEQYF. CDR3 DNA: TGTGCCAGCAGCCAAGTACCCTACGAGCAGTACTTC.

The V call is TRBV10-3, the J call TRBJ2-3; 11 bases are shared with TRBD2. Germline V gene lookup returns CDR1 ENHRY and CDR2 SYGVKD. The length of the CDR3 is 14 residues. Trimming at V came to 5 bases and at J to 4 bases, leaving 2 bases not matched to a gene. CDR3 DNA: TGTGCCATCAGTTTAGCGGGGGGGCCAGATACGCAGTATTTT. Amino acid sequence: CAISLAGGPDTQYF.

This clonotype was observed many times. The chain uses TRBV4-3 and TRBJ1-5, with D unclear. The germline CDR1 and CDR2 sequences are LGHNA and YSLEER. V was clipped by 0 bases and J by 7 bases, with 10 bases between them. The CDR3 length is 14 residues. DNA for the CDR3: TGCGCCAGCAGCCAAGACTATGGAGGGCAGCCCCAGCATTTT. It yields the protein CASSQDYGGQPQHF.

A few counts support this clonotype. The chain combines TRBV4-1 with TRBJ2-5; possibly TRBD1 for D (6 bases). This CDR3 is built from 15 residues. Trimming took 5 bases from V and 4 from J, leaving 17 bases between them. Per the germline V gene, CDR1 is MGHRA and CDR2 is YSYEKL. This CDR3 reads CASSARDIKAETQYF. CDR3 DNA: TGCGCCAGCAGCGCCAGGGACATCAAGGCAGAGACCCAGTACTTC.

This clonotype was picked up a small number of times. This chain joins TRBV7-2 and TRBJ2-1; 11 bases align to TRBD2. The CDR3 extends over 15 amino acids. Trimming cost V 5 bases and J 5 bases; bases outside gene matches: 5. The germline V gene encodes CDR1 SGHTA and CDR2 FQGNSA. CDR3 protein: CASSISGGVNNEQFF. The DNA of the CDR3 is TGTGCCAGCAGCATTAGCGGGGGGGTGAACAATGAGCAGTTCTTC.

In its sample, this clonotype was seen once. The V call is TRBV28, the J call TRBJ2-1; the D gene is possibly TRBD1 (7 bases). The germline V gene encodes CDR1 MDHEN and CDR2 SYDVKM. Trimming took off 5 bases at V and 4 bases at J, with 18 bases between the two ends. This CDR3 has 16 residues. CDR3 in DNA: TGTGCCAGCAGTACACTGACCAGGGGGAGGTACAATGAGCAGTTCTTC. Translating gives CASSTLTRGRYNEQFF.